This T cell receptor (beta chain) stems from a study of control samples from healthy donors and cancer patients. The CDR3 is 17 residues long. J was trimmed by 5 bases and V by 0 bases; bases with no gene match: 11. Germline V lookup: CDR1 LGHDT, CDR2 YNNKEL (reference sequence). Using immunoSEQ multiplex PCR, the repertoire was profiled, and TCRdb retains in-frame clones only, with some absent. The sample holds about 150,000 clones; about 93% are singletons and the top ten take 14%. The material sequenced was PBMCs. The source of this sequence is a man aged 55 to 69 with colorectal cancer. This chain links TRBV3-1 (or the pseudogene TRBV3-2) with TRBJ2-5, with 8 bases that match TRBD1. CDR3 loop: CASSQDRPGGGRETQYF. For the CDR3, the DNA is TGTGCCAGCAGCCAAGATAGGCCAGGGGGCGGACGGGAGACCCAGTACTTC.